Listed below are T cell receptor beta chains from one sample, sequenced in a study of blood T cell repertoires in COVID-19. Profiled with immunoSEQ multiplex PCR; TCRdb holds only in-frame clones, not every one. The repertoire holds 180,000 or so clones, with 75% to 90% as singletons. The sample was PBMCs or T cells enriched from blood (not recorded which). These receptors all come from a middle-aged woman with acute COVID-19. Both conserved end residues are part of each CDR3. The order of the fields is V gene, D gene, J gene, clone size, CDR3 protein, CDR3 DNA. The D gene is left open where the match is weak. Only part of the rows carry a size: once, few, many, or a class if the clone is expanded.

V gene: TRBV18; D gene: TRBD2; J gene: TRBJ2-7; clone size: NA; CDR3 protein: CASSPNRASGSYEQYF; CDR3 DNA: TGTGCCAGCTCACCGAACCGCGCTAGCGGGTCCTACGAGCAGTACTTC
V gene: TRBV5-1; D gene: NA; J gene: TRBJ2-7; clone size: NA; CDR3 protein: CASSLDSPNEQYF; CDR3 DNA: TGCGCCAGCAGCTTGGATTCCCCCAACGAGCAGTACTTC
V gene: TRBV4-1; D gene: TRBD1; J gene: TRBJ1-1; clone size: NA; CDR3 protein: CASSQRGGNTEAFF; CDR3 DNA: TGCGCCAGCAGCCAAAGAGGGGGCAACACTGAAGCTTTCTTT
V gene: TRBV15; D gene: TRBD2; J gene: TRBJ2-1; clone size: NA; CDR3 protein: CATSTTRPGTTYNEQFF; CDR3 DNA: TGTGCCACCAGCACGACCAGACCCGGGACTACCTACAATGAGCAGTTCTTC
V gene: TRBV5-6; D gene: NA; J gene: TRBJ2-7; clone size: NA; CDR3 protein: CASSFTAISYEQYF; CDR3 DNA: TGTGCCAGCAGCTTCACAGCTATCTCCTACGAGCAGTACTTC
V gene: TRBV19; D gene: NA; J gene: TRBJ1-5; clone size: NA; CDR3 protein: CASSPGGTSNQPQHF; CDR3 DNA: TGTGCCAGTAGTCCGGGAGGAACAAGCAATCAGCCCCAGCATTTT
V gene: TRBV6-1; D gene: NA; J gene: TRBJ2-3; clone size: NA; CDR3 protein: CASSEATGSGGYF; CDR3 DNA: TGTGCCAGCAGTGAAGCGACAGGCTCGGGGGGGTATTTT
V gene: TRBV10-3; D gene: TRBD2; J gene: TRBJ2-7; clone size: NA; CDR3 protein: CAISDQTSRDEQYF; CDR3 DNA: TGTGCCATCAGTGACCAGACTAGCAGGGACGAGCAGTACTTC
V gene: TRBV9; D gene: TRBD1; J gene: TRBJ2-2; clone size: few; CDR3 protein: CASSGDSAGELFF; CDR3 DNA: TGTGCCAGCAGCGGGGACAGTGCCGGGGAGCTGTTTTTT
V gene: TRBV15; D gene: TRBD1; J gene: TRBJ1-2; clone size: NA; CDR3 protein: CATSKGTGATGGYTF; CDR3 DNA: TGTGCCACCAGCAAAGGGACAGGCGCTACGGGAGGCTACACCTTC
V gene: TRBV6-5; D gene: NA; J gene: TRBJ2-5; clone size: NA; CDR3 protein: CASSQDQETQYF; CDR3 DNA: TGTGCCAGCAGCCAGGACCAAGAGACCCAGTACTTC
V gene: TRBV21-1; D gene: NA; J gene: TRBJ2-5; clone size: NA; CDR3 protein: CASSQGAGETQYF; CDR3 DNA: TGTGCCAGCAGTCAGGGGGCGGGGGAGACCCAGTACTTC
V gene: TRBV6-5; D gene: TRBD1; J gene: TRBJ2-1; clone size: NA; CDR3 protein: CASSYRTGPNEQFF; CDR3 DNA: TGTGCCAGCAGTTACCGGACAGGGCCCAATGAGCAGTTCTTC
V gene: TRBV19; D gene: TRBD1; J gene: TRBJ1-1; clone size: NA; CDR3 protein: CASSLRTGTEAFF; CDR3 DNA: TGTGCCAGTAGTCTTCGGACAGGCACTGAAGCTTTCTTT
V gene: TRBV11-1; D gene: NA; J gene: TRBJ1-5; clone size: NA; CDR3 protein: CASSLGTTGQPQHF; CDR3 DNA: TGTGCCAGCAGCTTAGGGACTACCGGCCAGCCCCAGCATTTT
V gene: TRBV2; D gene: TRBD1; J gene: TRBJ1-6; clone size: NA; CDR3 protein: CASSRDSYNSPLHF; CDR3 DNA: TGTGCCAGCAGTCGGGACAGTTATAATTCACCCCTCCACTTT
V gene: TRBV28; D gene: TRBD1; J gene: TRBJ2-5; clone size: NA; CDR3 protein: CASSSSGSGTVKQETQYF; CDR3 DNA: TGTGCCAGCAGTTCATCGGGCTCCGGGACAGTAAAACAAGAGACCCAGTACTTC
V gene: TRBV4-1; D gene: NA; J gene: TRBJ2-1; clone size: NA; CDR3 protein: CASSPDPGGPYNEQFF; CDR3 DNA: TGCGCCAGCAGCCCGGACCCGGGGGGCCCCTACAATGAGCAGTTCTTC
V gene: TRBV6-5; D gene: NA; J gene: TRBJ1-6; clone size: NA; CDR3 protein: CASSYNERDSPLHF; CDR3 DNA: TGTGCCAGCAGTTACAATGAGCGGGATTCACCCCTCCACTTT
V gene: TRBV28; D gene: TRBD1; J gene: TRBJ1-5; clone size: NA; CDR3 protein: CAGGKRGRNQPQHF; CDR3 DNA: TGTGCCGGAGGTAAAAGGGGGCGAAATCAGCCCCAGCATTTT
V gene: TRBV28; D gene: TRBD2; J gene: TRBJ2-1; clone size: NA; CDR3 protein: CASSSSGGGNEQFF; CDR3 DNA: TGTGCCAGCAGTTCTAGCGGGGGGGGCAATGAGCAGTTCTTC
V gene: TRBV7-2; D gene: NA; J gene: TRBJ1-1; clone size: NA; CDR3 protein: CASSLGPGDNTEAFF; CDR3 DNA: TGTGCCAGCAGCTTAGGACCAGGGGATAACACTGAAGCTTTCTTT
V gene: TRBV12-5; D gene: TRBD1; J gene: TRBJ2-7; clone size: NA; CDR3 protein: CASGLSGTGRLEQYF; CDR3 DNA: TGTGCTAGTGGTTTGTCCGGGACAGGGCGGCTCGAGCAGTACTTC
V gene: TRBV27; D gene: NA; J gene: TRBJ1-1; clone size: NA; CDR3 protein: CASSPGGLNTEAFF; CDR3 DNA: TGTGCCAGCAGTCCGGGGGGACTGAACACTGAAGCTTTCTTT
V gene: TRBV7-6; D gene: TRBD1; J gene: TRBJ2-1; clone size: NA; CDR3 protein: CASSTSDRENNEQFF; CDR3 DNA: TGTGCCAGCAGCACTTCCGACAGGGAAAACAATGAGCAGTTCTTC
V gene: TRBV7-2; D gene: NA; J gene: TRBJ1-2; clone size: NA; CDR3 protein: CASSLGYPGNYGYTF; CDR3 DNA: TGTGCCAGCAGCTTAGGGTACCCGGGTAACTATGGCTACACCTTC
V gene: TRBV7-9; D gene: NA; J gene: TRBJ2-5; clone size: NA; CDR3 protein: CASSPPSPAGLGGTQYF; CDR3 DNA: TGTGCCAGCAGCCCCCCCTCCCCGGCCGGATTAGGGGGAACCCAGTACTTC
V gene: TRBV9; D gene: TRBD2; J gene: TRBJ2-3; clone size: NA; CDR3 protein: CASGRWASGMEDTQYF; CDR3 DNA: TGTGCCAGCGGACGGTGGGCTAGCGGGATGGAAGATACGCAGTATTTT
V gene: TRBV7-6; D gene: TRBD2; J gene: TRBJ2-7; clone size: NA; CDR3 protein: CASSQLAGGSYEQYF; CDR3 DNA: TGTGCCAGCAGCCAACTAGCGGGAGGGTCCTACGAGCAGTACTTC
V gene: TRBV3-1/TRBV3-2; D gene: TRBD1; J gene: TRBJ1-6; clone size: NA; CDR3 protein: CASSPRTGEGSPLHF; CDR3 DNA: TGTGCCAGCAGCCCCAGGACAGGGGAGGGTTCACCCCTCCACTTT
V gene: TRBV27; D gene: TRBD2; J gene: TRBJ2-2; clone size: NA; CDR3 protein: CASTIAGGVPGELFF; CDR3 DNA: TGTGCCAGCACTATAGCGGGGGGGGTGCCCGGGGAGCTGTTTTTT
V gene: TRBV6-1; D gene: TRBD2; J gene: TRBJ2-7; clone size: NA; CDR3 protein: CASSDIKRGAYEQYF; CDR3 DNA: TGTGCCAGCAGTGACATAAAGCGGGGGGCCTACGAGCAGTACTTC
V gene: TRBV10-3; D gene: NA; J gene: TRBJ2-1; clone size: NA; CDR3 protein: CAISEGQNYNEQFF; CDR3 DNA: TGTGCCATCAGTGAGGGACAAAACTACAATGAGCAGTTCTTC
V gene: TRBV4-1; D gene: NA; J gene: TRBJ2-3; clone size: NA; CDR3 protein: CASSQDRRGSTDTQYF; CDR3 DNA: TGCGCCAGCAGCCAAGATCGGCGGGGTTCCACAGATACGCAGTATTTT
V gene: TRBV11-2; D gene: NA; J gene: TRBJ1-5; clone size: NA; CDR3 protein: CASSLGGGPNQPQHF; CDR3 DNA: TGTGCCAGCAGCTTAGGCGGGGGGCCCAATCAGCCCCAGCATTTT
V gene: TRBV6-1; D gene: TRBD2; J gene: TRBJ2-7; clone size: NA; CDR3 protein: CASSDTPAGVTGYEQYF; CDR3 DNA: TGTGCCAGCAGTGATACCCCAGCGGGAGTTACGGGTTACGAGCAGTACTTC
V gene: TRBV4-1; D gene: TRBD2; J gene: TRBJ2-3; clone size: once; CDR3 protein: CASSQPTSGRTDTQYF; CDR3 DNA: TGCGCCAGCAGCCAACCCACTAGCGGGCGCACAGATACGCAGTATTTT
V gene: TRBV9; D gene: TRBD1; J gene: TRBJ1-4; clone size: NA; CDR3 protein: CASSASGTGVRGDEKLFF; CDR3 DNA: TGTGCCAGCAGCGCCTCCGGGACAGGCGTGCGGGGAGATGAAAAACTGTTTTTT
V gene: TRBV9; D gene: NA; J gene: TRBJ2-5; clone size: NA; CDR3 protein: CASSPQTGGYQETQYF; CDR3 DNA: TGTGCCAGCAGCCCACAGACCGGGGGATACCAAGAGACCCAGTACTTC
V gene: TRBV5-4; D gene: TRBD1; J gene: TRBJ1-2; clone size: NA; CDR3 protein: CASSSRDRGVYGYTF; CDR3 DNA: TGTGCCAGCAGCTCCCGGGACAGGGGGGTCTATGGCTACACCTTC
V gene: TRBV30; D gene: TRBD1; J gene: TRBJ1-1; clone size: NA; CDR3 protein: CACTGTGRNTEAFF; CDR3 DNA: TGTGCCTGCACCGGGACAGGGCGGAACACTGAAGCTTTCTTT
V gene: TRBV3-1/TRBV3-2; D gene: TRBD1; J gene: TRBJ2-7; clone size: NA; CDR3 protein: CASSQTGTGGSEQYF; CDR3 DNA: TGTGCCAGCAGCCAGACCGGGACAGGGGGATCCGAGCAGTACTTC
V gene: TRBV5-1; D gene: NA; J gene: TRBJ1-4; clone size: NA; CDR3 protein: CASSRGANEKLFF; CDR3 DNA: TGCGCCAGTTCCAGGGGAGCTAATGAAAAACTGTTTTTT
V gene: TRBV4-1; D gene: NA; J gene: TRBJ2-2; clone size: NA; CDR3 protein: CASSQDRVAGELFF; CDR3 DNA: TGCGCCAGCAGCCAAGACAGGGTTGCCGGGGAGCTGTTTTTT
V gene: TRBV5-6; D gene: TRBD1; J gene: TRBJ2-7; clone size: NA; CDR3 protein: CASRGQGRIYEQYF; CDR3 DNA: TGTGCCAGTAGGGGACAGGGAAGGATCTACGAGCAGTACTTC
V gene: TRBV29-1; D gene: NA; J gene: TRBJ2-3; clone size: NA; CDR3 protein: CSATTGADTQYF; CDR3 DNA: TGCAGCGCCACGACAGGCGCGGATACGCAGTATTTT
V gene: TRBV15; D gene: TRBD2; J gene: TRBJ2-5; clone size: NA; CDR3 protein: CATSSSAGEVETQYF; CDR3 DNA: TGTGCCACCAGCAGCTCAGCGGGAGAAGTAGAGACCCAGTACTTC
V gene: TRBV19; D gene: TRBD1; J gene: TRBJ2-1; clone size: NA; CDR3 protein: CASSIPGQGSDEQFF; CDR3 DNA: TGTGCCAGTAGTATCCCGGGACAGGGTTCGGATGAGCAGTTCTTC
V gene: TRBV2; D gene: TRBD1; J gene: TRBJ1-2; clone size: NA; CDR3 protein: CASSSQGAGDGYTF; CDR3 DNA: TGTGCCAGCAGCTCACAGGGGGCAGGCGATGGCTACACCTTC
V gene: TRBV4-2; D gene: NA; J gene: TRBJ1-1; clone size: NA; CDR3 protein: CASSQDMKGAFF; CDR3 DNA: TGTGCCAGCAGCCAAGATATGAAGGGGGCTTTCTTT
V gene: TRBV18; D gene: NA; J gene: TRBJ1-3; clone size: once; CDR3 protein: CASSTYTDISGNTIYF; CDR3 DNA: TGTGCCAGCTCAACTTATACAGATATATCTGGAAACACCATATATTTT
V gene: TRBV19; D gene: NA; J gene: TRBJ2-5; clone size: NA; CDR3 protein: CASSIGGEETQYF; CDR3 DNA: TGTGCCAGTAGTATAGGTGGAGAAGAGACCCAGTACTTC
V gene: TRBV7-3; D gene: NA; J gene: TRBJ2-4; clone size: NA; CDR3 protein: CASSLTRESGNIQYF; CDR3 DNA: TGTGCCAGCAGCTTAACCCGTGAGTCAGGAAACATTCAGTACTTC